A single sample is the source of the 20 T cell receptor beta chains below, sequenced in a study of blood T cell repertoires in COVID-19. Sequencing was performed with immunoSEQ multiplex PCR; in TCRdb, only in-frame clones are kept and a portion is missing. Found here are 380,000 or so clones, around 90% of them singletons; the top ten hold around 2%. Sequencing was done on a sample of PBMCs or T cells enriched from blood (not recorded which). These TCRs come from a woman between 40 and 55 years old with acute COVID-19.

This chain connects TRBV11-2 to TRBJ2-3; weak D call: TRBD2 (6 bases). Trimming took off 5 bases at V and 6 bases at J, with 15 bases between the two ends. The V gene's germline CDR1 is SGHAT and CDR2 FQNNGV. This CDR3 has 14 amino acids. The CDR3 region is CASSRRDRGDTQYF. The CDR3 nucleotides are TGTGCCAGCAGCCGCCGGGACCGGGGGGATACGCAGTATTTT.

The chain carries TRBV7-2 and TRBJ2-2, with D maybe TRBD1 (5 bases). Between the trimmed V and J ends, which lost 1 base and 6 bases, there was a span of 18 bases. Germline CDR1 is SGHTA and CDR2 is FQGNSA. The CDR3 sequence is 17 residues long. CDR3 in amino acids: CASSLDWLSGLPGELFF. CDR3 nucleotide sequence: TGTGCCAGCAGCTTAGATTGGTTGTCAGGGCTACCCGGGGAGCTGTTTTTT.

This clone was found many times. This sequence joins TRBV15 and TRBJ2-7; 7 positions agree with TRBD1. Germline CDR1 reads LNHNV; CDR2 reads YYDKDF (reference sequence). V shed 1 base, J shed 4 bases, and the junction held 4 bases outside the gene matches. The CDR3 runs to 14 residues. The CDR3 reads CATSRVNRGYEQYF. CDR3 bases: TGTGCCACCAGCAGAGTAAACAGGGGTTACGAGCAGTACTTC.

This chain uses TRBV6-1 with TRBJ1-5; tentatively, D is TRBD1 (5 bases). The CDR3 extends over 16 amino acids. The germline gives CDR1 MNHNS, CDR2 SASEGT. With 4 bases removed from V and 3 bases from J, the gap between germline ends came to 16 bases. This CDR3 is CASSGGQGIYNQPQHF. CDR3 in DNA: TGTGCCAGCAGTGGGGGTCAGGGAATCTACAATCAGCCCCAGCATTTT.

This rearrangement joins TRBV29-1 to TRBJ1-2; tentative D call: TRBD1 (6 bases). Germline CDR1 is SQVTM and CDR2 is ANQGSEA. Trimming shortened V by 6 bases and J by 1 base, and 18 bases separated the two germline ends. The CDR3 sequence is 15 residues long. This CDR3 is CSVLNRRGGNYGYTF. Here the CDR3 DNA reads TGCAGCGTCTTGAACCGCAGGGGTGGTAACTATGGCTACACCTTC.

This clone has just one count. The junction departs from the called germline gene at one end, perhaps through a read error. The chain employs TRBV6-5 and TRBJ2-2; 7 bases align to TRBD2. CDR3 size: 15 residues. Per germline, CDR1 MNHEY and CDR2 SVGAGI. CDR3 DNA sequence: TGCGCCAGCCGCTCATCGGGGGGGAACACCGGGGAGCTGTTTTTT. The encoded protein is CASRSSGGNTGELFF.

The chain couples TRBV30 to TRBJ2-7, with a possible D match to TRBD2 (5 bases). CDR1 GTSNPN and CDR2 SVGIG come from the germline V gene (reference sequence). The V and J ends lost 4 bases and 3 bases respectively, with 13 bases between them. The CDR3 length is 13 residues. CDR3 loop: CAWTRGSHYEQYF. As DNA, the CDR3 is TGTGCCTGGACCCGGGGAAGCCACTACGAGCAGTACTTC.

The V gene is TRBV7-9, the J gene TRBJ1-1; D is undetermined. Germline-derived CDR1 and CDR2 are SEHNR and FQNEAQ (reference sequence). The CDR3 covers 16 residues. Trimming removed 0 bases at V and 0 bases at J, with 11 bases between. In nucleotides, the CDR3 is TGTGCCAGCAGCTTAGCGCCAGACACCTTGAACACTGAAGCTTTCTTT. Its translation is CASSLAPDTLNTEAFF.

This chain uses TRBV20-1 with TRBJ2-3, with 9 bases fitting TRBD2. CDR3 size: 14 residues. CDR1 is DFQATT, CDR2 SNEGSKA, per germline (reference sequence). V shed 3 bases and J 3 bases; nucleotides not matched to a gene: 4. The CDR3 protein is CSASTSGPTDTQYF. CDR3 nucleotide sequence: TGCAGTGCTAGTACTAGCGGGCCGACAGATACGCAGTATTTT.

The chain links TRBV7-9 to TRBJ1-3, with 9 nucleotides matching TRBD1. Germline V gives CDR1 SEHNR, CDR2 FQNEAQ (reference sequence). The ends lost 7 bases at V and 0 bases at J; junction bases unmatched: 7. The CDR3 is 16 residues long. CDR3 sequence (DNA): TGTGCCAGCAACGACGGACAGGGGCTCTCTGGAAACACCATATATTTT. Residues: CASNDGQGLSGNTIYF.

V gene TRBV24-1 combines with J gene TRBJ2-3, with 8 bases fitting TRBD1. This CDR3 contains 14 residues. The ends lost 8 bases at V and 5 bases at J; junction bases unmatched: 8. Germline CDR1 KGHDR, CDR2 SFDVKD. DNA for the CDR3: TGTGCCACCACCGGCGGACAGGGAGGAGATACGCAGTATTTT. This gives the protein CATTGGQGGDTQYF.

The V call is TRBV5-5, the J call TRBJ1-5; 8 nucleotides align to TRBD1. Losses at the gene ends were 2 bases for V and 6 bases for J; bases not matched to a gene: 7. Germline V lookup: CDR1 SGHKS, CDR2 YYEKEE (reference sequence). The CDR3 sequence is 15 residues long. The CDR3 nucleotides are TGTGCCAGCAGCTTACAAGGACAGGGAAGTCAGCCCCAGCATTTT. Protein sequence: CASSLQGQGSQPQHF.

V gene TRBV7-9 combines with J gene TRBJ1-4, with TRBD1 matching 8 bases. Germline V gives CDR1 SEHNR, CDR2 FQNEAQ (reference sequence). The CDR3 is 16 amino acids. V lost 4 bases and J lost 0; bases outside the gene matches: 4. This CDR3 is CASSSGQASTNEKLFF. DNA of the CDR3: TGTGCCAGCAGCTCGGGACAGGCTTCAACTAATGAAAAACTGTTTTTT. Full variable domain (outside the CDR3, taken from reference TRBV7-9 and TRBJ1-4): DTGVSQNPRHKITKRGQNVTFRCDPISEHNRLYWYRQTLGQGPEFLTYFQNEAQLEKSRLLSDRFSAERPKGSFSTLEIQRTEQGDSAMYLCASSSGQASTNEKLFFGSGTQLSVL.

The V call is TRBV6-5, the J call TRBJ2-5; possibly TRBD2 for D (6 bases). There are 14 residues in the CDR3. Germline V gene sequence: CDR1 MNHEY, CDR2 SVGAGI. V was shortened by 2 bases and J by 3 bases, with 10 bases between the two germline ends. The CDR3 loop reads CASSYGTGKETQYF. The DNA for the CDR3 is TGTGCCAGCAGTTACGGGACTGGAAAAGAGACCCAGTACTTC.

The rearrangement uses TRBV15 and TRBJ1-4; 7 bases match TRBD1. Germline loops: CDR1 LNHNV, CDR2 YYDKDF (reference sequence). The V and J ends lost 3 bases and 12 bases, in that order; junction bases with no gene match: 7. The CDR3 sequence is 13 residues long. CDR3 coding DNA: TGTGCCACCAGCAGGAGACAGGGTCAACAACTGTTTTTT. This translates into CATSRRQGQQLFF.

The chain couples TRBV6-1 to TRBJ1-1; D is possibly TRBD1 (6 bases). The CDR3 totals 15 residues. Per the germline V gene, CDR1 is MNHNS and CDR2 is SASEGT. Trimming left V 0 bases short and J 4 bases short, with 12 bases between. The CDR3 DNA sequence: TGTGCCAGCAGTGAAGCGGCAGGGGTCTTCACTGAAGCTTTCTTT. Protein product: CASSEAAGVFTEAFF.

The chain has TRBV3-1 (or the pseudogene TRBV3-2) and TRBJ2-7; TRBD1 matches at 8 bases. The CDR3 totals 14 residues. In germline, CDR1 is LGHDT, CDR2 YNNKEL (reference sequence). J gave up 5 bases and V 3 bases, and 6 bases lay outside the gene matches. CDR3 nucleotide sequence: TGTGCCAGCAGCCACGACAGGGGCCGTGACGAGCAGTACTTC. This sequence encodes CASSHDRGRDEQYF.

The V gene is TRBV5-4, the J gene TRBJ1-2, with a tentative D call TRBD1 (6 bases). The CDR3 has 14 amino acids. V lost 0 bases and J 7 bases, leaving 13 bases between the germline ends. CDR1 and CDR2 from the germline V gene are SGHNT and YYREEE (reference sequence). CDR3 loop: CASSLAMGAAGYTF. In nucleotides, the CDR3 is TGTGCCAGCAGCTTGGCCATGGGGGCGGCTGGCTACACCTTC. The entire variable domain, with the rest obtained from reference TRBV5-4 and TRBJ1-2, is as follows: ETGVTQSPTHLIKTRGQQVTLRCSSQSGHNTVSWYQQALGQGPQFIFQYYREEENGRGNFPPRFSGLQFPNYSSELNVNALELDDSALYLCASSLAMGAAGYTFGSGTRLTVV.

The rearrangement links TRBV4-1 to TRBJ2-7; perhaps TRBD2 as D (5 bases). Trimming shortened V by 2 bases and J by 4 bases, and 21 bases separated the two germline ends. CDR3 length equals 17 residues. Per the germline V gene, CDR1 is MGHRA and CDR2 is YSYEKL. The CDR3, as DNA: TGCGCCAGCAGCCAACCCAATCTCCCGGGGAAAAGATACGAGCAGTACTTC. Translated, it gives CASSQPNLPGKRYEQYF.

The CDR3 protein is CASSSDRYYGYTF. The CDR3 DNA is TGCGCCAGCAGTTCCGACAGATACTATGGCTACACCTTC. This rearrangement joins TRBV5-1 to TRBJ1-2, with a possible D match to TRBD1 (5 bases). Trimming cost V 5 bases and J 3 bases, with 11 bases left between them. The CDR3 spans 13 residues. Germline CDR1 is SGHRS and CDR2 is YFSETQ.